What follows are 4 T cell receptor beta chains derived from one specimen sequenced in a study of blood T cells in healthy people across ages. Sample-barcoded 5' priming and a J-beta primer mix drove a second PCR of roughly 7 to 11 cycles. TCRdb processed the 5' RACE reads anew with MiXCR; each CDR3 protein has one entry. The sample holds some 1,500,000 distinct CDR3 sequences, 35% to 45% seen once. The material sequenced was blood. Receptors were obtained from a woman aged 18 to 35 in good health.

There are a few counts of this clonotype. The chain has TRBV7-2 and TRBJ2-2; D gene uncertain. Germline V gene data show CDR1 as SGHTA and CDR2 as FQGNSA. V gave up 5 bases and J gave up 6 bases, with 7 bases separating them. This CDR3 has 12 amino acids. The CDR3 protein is CASSPPSGELFF. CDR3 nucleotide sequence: TGTGCCAGCAGCCCCCCTTCCGGGGAGCTGTTTTTT.

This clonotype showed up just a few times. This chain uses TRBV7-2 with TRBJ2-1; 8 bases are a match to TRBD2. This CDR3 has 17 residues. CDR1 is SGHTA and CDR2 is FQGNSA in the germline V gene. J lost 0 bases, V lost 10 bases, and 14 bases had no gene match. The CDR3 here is CAKSKPRRGDSYNEQFF. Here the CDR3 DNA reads TGTGCCAAGAGCAAGCCGCGGCGGGGGGACTCCTACAATGAGCAGTTCTTC.

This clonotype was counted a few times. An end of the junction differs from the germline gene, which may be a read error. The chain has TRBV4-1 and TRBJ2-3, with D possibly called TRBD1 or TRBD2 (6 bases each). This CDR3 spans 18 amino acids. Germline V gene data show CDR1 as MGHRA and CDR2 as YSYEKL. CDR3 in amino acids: CARSQEGIGGGGTDTQYF. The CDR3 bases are TGCGCCCGCAGCCAAGAAGGAATCGGGGGCGGGGGCACAGATACGCAGTATTTT.

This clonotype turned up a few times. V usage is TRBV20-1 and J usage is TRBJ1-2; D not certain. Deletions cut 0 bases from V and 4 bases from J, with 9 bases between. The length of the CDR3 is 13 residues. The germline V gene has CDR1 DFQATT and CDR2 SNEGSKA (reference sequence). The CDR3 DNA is TGCAGTGCTAGAGAGCCGGTCCTCTATGGCTACACCTTC. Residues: CSAREPVLYGYTF.